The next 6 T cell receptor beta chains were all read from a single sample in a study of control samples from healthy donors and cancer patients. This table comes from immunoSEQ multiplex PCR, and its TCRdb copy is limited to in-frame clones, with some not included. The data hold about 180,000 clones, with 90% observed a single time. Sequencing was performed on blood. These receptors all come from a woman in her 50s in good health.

CDR3: CATSRGGTGVGEQYF. CDR3 DNA sequence: TGTGCCACCAGCAGGGGAGGGACAGGGGTAGGCGAGCAGTACTTC. J is TRBJ2-7 and V is TRBV15; 10 bases align to TRBD1. The germline CDR1 and CDR2 sequences are LNHNV and YYDKDF (reference sequence). The ends lost 3 bases at V and 6 bases at J; junction bases unmatched: 8. The CDR3 has 15 residues. Filled out from reference TRBV15 and TRBJ2-7, the complete variable domain reads DAMVIQNPRYQVTQFGKPVTLSCSQTLNHNVMYWYQQKSSQAPKLLFHYYDKDFNNEADTPDNFQSRRPNTSFCFLDIRSPGLGDTAMYLCATSRGGTGVGEQYFGPGTRLTVT.

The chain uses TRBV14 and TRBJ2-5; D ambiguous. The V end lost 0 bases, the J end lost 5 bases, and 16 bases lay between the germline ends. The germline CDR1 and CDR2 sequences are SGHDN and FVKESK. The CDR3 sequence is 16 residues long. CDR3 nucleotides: TGTGCCAGCAGCCAAGAAGGGCCCTCCCTGCTGGAGACCCAGTACTTC. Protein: CASSQEGPSLLETQYF.

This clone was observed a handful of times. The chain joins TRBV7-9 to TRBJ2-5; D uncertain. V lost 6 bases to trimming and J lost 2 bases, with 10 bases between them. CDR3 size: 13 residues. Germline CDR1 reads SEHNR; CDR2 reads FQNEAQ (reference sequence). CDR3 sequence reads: CASSSTLQETQYF. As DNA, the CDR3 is TGTGCCAGCAGTTCAACTCTGCAAGAGACCCAGTACTTC.

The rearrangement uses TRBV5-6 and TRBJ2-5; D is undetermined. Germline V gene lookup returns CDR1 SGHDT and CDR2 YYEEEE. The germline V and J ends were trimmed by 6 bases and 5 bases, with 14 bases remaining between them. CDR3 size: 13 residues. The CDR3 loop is CASNSLPVETQYF. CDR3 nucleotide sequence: TGTGCCAGCAACTCCCTCCCGGTGGAGACCCAGTACTTC. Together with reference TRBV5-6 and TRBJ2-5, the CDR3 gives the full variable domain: DAGVTQSPTHLIKTRGQQVTLRCSPKSGHDTVSWYQQALGQGPQFIFQYYEEEERQRGNFPDRFSGHQFPNYSSELNVNALLLGDSALYLCASNSLPVETQYFGPGTRLLVL.

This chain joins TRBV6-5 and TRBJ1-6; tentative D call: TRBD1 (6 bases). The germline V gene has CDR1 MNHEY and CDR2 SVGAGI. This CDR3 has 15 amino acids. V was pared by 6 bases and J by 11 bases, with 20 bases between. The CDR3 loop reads CASSDGRGPPPPLHF. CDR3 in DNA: TGTGCCAGCAGCGATGGCAGGGGACCCCCTCCACCCCTCCACTTT.

CDR3 DNA: TGTGCCTGGAGTGTAGGAGAACAGAGAAATGGCTACACCTTC. Translated: CAWSVGEQRNGYTF. The chain employs TRBV30 and TRBJ1-2, with D uncertain. Germline V gene sequence: CDR1 GTSNPN, CDR2 SVGIG (reference sequence). There are 14 residues in the CDR3. V lost 0 bases and J lost 6, with 14 bases in between.